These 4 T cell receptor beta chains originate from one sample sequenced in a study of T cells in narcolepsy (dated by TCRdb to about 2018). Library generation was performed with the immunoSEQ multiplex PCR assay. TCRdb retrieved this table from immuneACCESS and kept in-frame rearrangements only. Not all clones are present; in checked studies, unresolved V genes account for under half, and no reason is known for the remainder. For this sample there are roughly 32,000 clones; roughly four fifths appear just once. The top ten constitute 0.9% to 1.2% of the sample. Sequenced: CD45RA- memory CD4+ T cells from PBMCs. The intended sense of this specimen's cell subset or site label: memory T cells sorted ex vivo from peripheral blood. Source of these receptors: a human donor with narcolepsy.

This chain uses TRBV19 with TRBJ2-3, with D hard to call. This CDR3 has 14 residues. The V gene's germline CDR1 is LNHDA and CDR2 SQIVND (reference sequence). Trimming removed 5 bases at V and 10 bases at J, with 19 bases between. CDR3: CASSPGPKSVAQYF. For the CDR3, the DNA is TGTGCCAGTAGTCCAGGACCCAAATCTGTCGCGCAGTATTTT. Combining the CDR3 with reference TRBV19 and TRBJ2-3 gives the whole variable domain DGGITQSPKYLFRKEGQNVTLSCEQNLNHDAMYWYRQDPGQGLRLIYYSQIVNDFQKGDIAEGYSVSREKKESFPLTVTSAQKNPTAFYLCASSPGPKSVAQYFGPGTRLTVL.

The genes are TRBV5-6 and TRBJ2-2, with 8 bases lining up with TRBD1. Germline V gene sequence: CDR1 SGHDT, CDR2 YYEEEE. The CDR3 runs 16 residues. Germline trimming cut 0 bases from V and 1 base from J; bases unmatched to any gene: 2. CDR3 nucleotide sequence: TGTGCCAGCAGCTTGGATGGGACAGGGAACACCGGGGAGCTGTTTTTT. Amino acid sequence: CASSLDGTGNTGELFF.

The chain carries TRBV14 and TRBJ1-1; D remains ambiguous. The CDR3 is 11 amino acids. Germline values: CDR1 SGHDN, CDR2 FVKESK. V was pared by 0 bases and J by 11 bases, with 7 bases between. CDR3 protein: CASSQDWLAFF. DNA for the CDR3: TGTGCCAGCAGCCAAGATTGGCTCGCTTTCTTT.

CDR3 residues: CASRLTAVTNNEQFF. CDR3 DNA sequence: TGCGCCAGCAGACTGACAGCGGTAACAAACAATGAGCAGTTCTTC. This chain links TRBV5-1 with TRBJ2-1, with D tentatively TRBD1 or TRBD2 (5 bases each). With 5 bases removed from V and 5 bases from J, the gap between germline ends came to 17 bases. The CDR3 spans 15 residues. Germline V CDR1 and CDR2: SGHRS, YFSETQ.